The 26 T cell receptor beta chains listed next were all sequenced from one sample in a study of T cell responses to AZD1222 COVID-19 vaccine. Sequencing was performed with immunoSEQ multiplex PCR; in TCRdb, only in-frame clones are kept and a portion is missing. The sample contains around 120,000 clones, about 90% of which appear only once. This specimen consisted of peripheral blood, obtained on day 0 of AZD1222 vaccination. These receptor sequences come from an adult in good health.

The chain employs TRBV29-1 and TRBJ2-7, with D possibly being TRBD2 (6 bases). V gave up 7 bases and J gave up 3 bases, with 16 bases separating them. The V gene's germline CDR1 is SQVTM and CDR2 ANQGSEA. The CDR3 sequence is 13 residues long. The CDR3 bases are TGCAGCGGCTTCGTTAGCGGAAGCTACGAGCAGTACTTC. Translated: CSGFVSGSYEQYF.

The V call is TRBV30, the J call TRBJ2-7, with 9 nucleotides matching TRBD1. Germline V gives CDR1 GTSNPN, CDR2 SVGIG (reference sequence). The V segment lost 6 bases and the J segment 6 bases; nucleotides outside the gene matches: 18. This CDR3 region has 16 residues. The CDR3 protein is CACSWDLQGARSEQYF. The CDR3 DNA reads TGTGCCTGCAGTTGGGACCTACAGGGGGCGAGGAGCGAGCAGTACTTC.

V and J are TRBV20-1 and TRBJ2-7, with 8 bases identical to TRBD1. V dropped 3 bases and J dropped 6; count of bases not matched to a gene: 13. CDR1 DFQATT and CDR2 SNEGSKA come from the germline V gene (reference sequence). CDR3 length: 15 amino acids. The CDR3 DNA follows: TGCAGTGCTAGTCCCGGGACAGGATCTCAACGCGAGCAGTACTTC. The encoded protein is CSASPGTGSQREQYF.

The J gene is TRBJ2-7, the V gene TRBV7-2; 10 positions match TRBD2. Germline lookup yields CDR1 SGHTA and CDR2 FQGNSA. Losses at the gene ends were 5 bases for V and 2 bases for J; bases not matched to a gene: 6. This CDR3 has 15 amino acids. This CDR3 is CASSTGLAAPYEQYF. DNA for the CDR3: TGTGCCAGCAGCACCGGACTAGCGGCGCCCTACGAGCAGTACTTC.

This sequence joins TRBV6-2 or TRBV6-3 and TRBJ1-1; D perhaps matches TRBD1 (5 bases). The length of the CDR3 is 16 residues. V was cut by 5 bases and J by 5 bases, with 21 bases left in between. The germline CDR1 and CDR2 sequences are MNHEY and SVGEGT. For the CDR3, the DNA is TGTGCCAGCAGTAAACCCGCAGGGAACCATAGGACTGAAGCTTTCTTT. Residues: CASSKPAGNHRTEAFF.

The chain is built from TRBV9 and TRBJ2-5; 7 bases are shared with TRBD1. V trimming: 2 bases; J trimming: 5 bases; junction bases outside the gene matches: 9. From germline, CDR1 is SGDLS and CDR2 YYNGEE. The CDR3 sequence is 15 residues long. The CDR3 DNA reads as TGTGCCAGCAGCGTGGAGCAGGGGGACGGGGAGACCCAGTACTTC. Amino acid sequence: CASSVEQGDGETQYF.

The chain is built from TRBV2 and TRBJ1-5; 8 bases agree with TRBD1. In germline, CDR1 is SNHLY, CDR2 FYNNEI. V shed 6 bases and J 3 bases; nucleotides not matched to a gene: 7. This CDR3 is 15 amino acids long. The CDR3 region has the DNA TGTGCCAGCAGCCTAGACAGGGGAACCAATCAGCCCCAGCATTTT. This codes for CASSLDRGTNQPQHF.

The chain has TRBV10-2 and TRBJ1-5; no reliable D call. Germline V lookup: CDR1 WSHSY, CDR2 SAAADI. The ends were cut back, 0 bases at V and 4 bases at J, with 1 base in the middle. The CDR3 extends over 12 amino acids. The CDR3 region has the DNA TGCGCCAGCAGTGAGTCGAATCAGCCCCAGCATTTT. Encoded protein: CASSESNQPQHF.

The chain employs TRBV6-5 and TRBJ2-2; D tentatively fits TRBD1 or TRBD2 (6 bases each). Germline-derived CDR1 and CDR2 are MNHEY and SVGAGI. Trimming stripped 8 bases from V and 3 bases from J, with 10 bases between. The CDR3 runs to 13 residues. The CDR3 region is CASRGPDTGELFF. The CDR3 DNA is TGTGCCAGCCGGGGGCCCGACACCGGGGAGCTGTTTTTT.

V is TRBV10-1 and J is TRBJ1-3; D is unresolved. V lost 10 bases and J lost 2, with 15 bases in between. In germline, CDR1 is WNHNN, CDR2 SYGVQD (reference sequence). The CDR3 runs 14 residues. The CDR3 loop reads CATSSGTAGNTIYF. In DNA form, the CDR3 reads TGCGCCACCTCGAGCGGCACGGCTGGAAACACCATATATTTT.

This chain joins TRBV28 and TRBJ1-1; 8 nucleotides match TRBD1. V shed 4 bases, J shed 1 base, and the junction held 5 bases outside the gene matches. The CDR3 covers 15 residues. From germline, CDR1 is MDHEN and CDR2 SYDVKM. Here the CDR3 DNA reads TGTGCCAGCAGTTCCATCAGGGGGCGGAACACTGAAGCTTTCTTT. Protein product: CASSSIRGRNTEAFF.

The chain is built from TRBV7-6 and TRBJ2-1; possibly TRBD2 for D (5 bases). Germline V lookup: CDR1 SGHVS, CDR2 FNYEAQ. V dropped 1 base and J dropped 3 bases, with 16 bases sitting between them. The CDR3 has 17 amino acids. The CDR3: CASSLGLGGLGYNEQFF. The CDR3, as DNA: TGTGCCAGCAGCTTAGGCCTTGGAGGCCTGGGCTACAATGAGCAGTTCTTC.

V usage is TRBV20-1 and J usage is TRBJ2-2, with 10 bases lining up with TRBD2. V shed 3 bases, J shed 2 bases, and the junction held 3 bases outside the gene matches. CDR3 size: 15 residues. CDR1 is DFQATT, CDR2 SNEGSKA, per germline (reference sequence). The CDR3 loop is CSASLAGGNTGELFF. The CDR3 DNA is TGCAGTGCTAGTTTAGCGGGAGGTAACACCGGGGAGCTGTTTTTT.

In its sample, this clone was seen once. This chain connects TRBV5-4 to TRBJ2-1; D possibly uses TRBD1 or TRBD2 (5 bases each). From germline, CDR1 is SGHNT and CDR2 YYREEE (reference sequence). The CDR3 loop spans 13 amino acids. The V gene lost 4 bases and the J gene lost 6 bases, with 11 bases spanning the gap. CDR3 in amino acids: CASSGVGTNEQFF. CDR3 DNA sequence: TGTGCCAGCAGCGGGGTGGGGACCAATGAGCAGTTCTTC.

This clone has just a few counts. V usage is TRBV19 and J usage is TRBJ1-2; 7 bases agree with TRBD1. There are 15 residues in the CDR3. Per the germline V gene, CDR1 is LNHDA and CDR2 is SQIVND (reference sequence). V shed 4 bases, J shed 1 base, and the junction held 6 bases outside the gene matches. The CDR3 coding sequence is TGTGCCAGTAGTACTACAGGGGAGATTAACTATGGCTACACCTTC. As protein: CASSTTGEINYGYTF. The complete variable domain, with remaining parts taken from reference TRBV19 and TRBJ1-2, reads DGGITQSPKYLFRKEGQNVTLSCEQNLNHDAMYWYRQDPGQGLRLIYYSQIVNDFQKGDIAEGYSVSREKKESFPLTVTSAQKNPTAFYLCASSTTGEINYGYTFGSGTRLTVV.

This rearrangement joins TRBV27 to TRBJ1-6; D may be TRBD1 (5 bases). The CDR3 contains 16 residues. Germline V lookup: CDR1 MNHEY, CDR2 SMNVEV (reference sequence). V was trimmed by 5 bases and J by 1 base, leaving 12 bases between them. The CDR3 nucleotides read TGTGCCAGCAGTAGGTCCCAGGGATCCTATAATTCACCCCTCCACTTT. This sequence encodes CASSRSQGSYNSPLHF.

V usage is TRBV29-1 and J usage is TRBJ2-1; TRBD2 matches at 9 bases. The CDR3 loop spans 15 amino acids. The junction had 14 bases not matched to a gene; V was cut back by 5 bases and J by 9 bases. Per the germline V gene, CDR1 is SQVTM and CDR2 is ANQGSEA. The CDR3 protein is CSVPGGGARSTEQFF. As DNA, the CDR3 is TGCAGCGTTCCGGGCGGGGGGGCGCGATCTACTGAGCAGTTCTTC.

The rearrangement links TRBV9 to TRBJ2-7; D is tentatively TRBD1 or TRBD2 (5 bases each). The germline V and J ends were trimmed by 4 bases and 2 bases, with 10 bases remaining between them. Germline V gene sequence: CDR1 SGDLS, CDR2 YYNGEE. This CDR3 region has 13 residues. In DNA, the CDR3 is TGTGCCAGCAGCTCGGGACCCCCCTACGAGCAGTACTTC. Residues: CASSSGPPYEQYF. The complete variable domain, with remaining parts taken from reference TRBV9 and TRBJ2-7, reads DSGVTQTPKHLITATGQRVTLRCSPRSGDLSVYWYQQSLDQGLQFLIQYYNGEERAKGNILERFSAQQFPDLHSELNLSSLELGDSALYFCASSSGPPYEQYFGPGTRLTVT.

The CDR3 loop is CASSPGETGELFF. CDR3 nucleotide sequence: TGTGCCAGCAGCCCAGGGGAAACCGGGGAGCTGTTTTTT. The genes are TRBV7-9 and TRBJ2-2, with D possibly being TRBD1 (6 bases). Germline V gene data show CDR1 as SEHNR and CDR2 as FQNEAQ (reference sequence). V was clipped by 5 bases and J by 5 bases, with 9 bases between them. The CDR3 runs to 13 residues.

This chain connects TRBV2 to TRBJ1-6; 7 nucleotides line up with TRBD1. Trimming took 10 bases from V and 5 from J; bases not matched to a gene: 8. CDR3 length: 14 amino acids. Germline assignment: CDR1 SNHLY and CDR2 FYNNEI. The CDR3 region has the DNA TGTGCCACCAAGCGGGACAGAGATAATTCACCCCTCCACTTT. Residues: CATKRDRDNSPLHF.

This chain joins TRBV27 and TRBJ1-2; D is uncertain. This CDR3 comprises 13 residues. V lost 10 bases, J lost 0 bases, and 12 bases lay in between. Germline-derived CDR1 and CDR2 are MNHEY and SMNVEV (reference sequence). The CDR3 bases are TGTGCCATTTGTACTCCAGCTAACTATGGCTACACCTTC. It specifies CAICTPANYGYTF.

This sequence joins TRBV7-2 and TRBJ1-5; D perhaps matches TRBD1 (6 bases). Per the germline V gene, CDR1 is SGHTA and CDR2 is FQGNSA. This CDR3 contains 16 residues. The V end was cut by 5 bases, the J end by 1 base, with 15 bases between. CDR3 in DNA: TGTGCCAGCAGCAGAAAAGAGGGGGTGAGCAATCAGCCCCAGCATTTT. Protein product: CASSRKEGVSNQPQHF.

The chain joins TRBV5-6 to TRBJ2-3; no reliable D call. Trimming pared 6 bases from V and 0 bases from J, leaving 17 bases between. Germline V gene data show CDR1 as SGHDT and CDR2 as YYEEEE. This CDR3 comprises 16 residues. The CDR3 region has the DNA TGTGCCAGCAACCTTAAGACTGGTCCTAGCACAGATACGCAGTATTTT. Translating gives CASNLKTGPSTDTQYF.

V and J are TRBV14 and TRBJ1-2, with a weak D call TRBD1 (6 bases). The CDR3 extends over 19 amino acids. Trimming removed 4 bases from V and 4 bases from J, with 28 bases in between. Germline CDR1 SGHDN, CDR2 FVKESK. The CDR3 DNA is TGTGCCAGCAGCCTACCCCGGAGGGGGAGGATCGGGCTTGTCTATGGCTACACCTTC. Its protein is CASSLPRRGRIGLVYGYTF.

Only a few counts were recorded for this clone. The CDR3 protein is CASSPFGRAGPGELFF. In DNA form, the CDR3 reads TGTGCCAGCAGCCCTTTCGGGAGGGCTGGTCCCGGGGAGCTGTTTTTT. The chain couples TRBV5-6 to TRBJ2-2; TRBD2 aligns across 8 bases. The V gene's germline CDR1 is SGHDT and CDR2 YYEEEE. The J segment lost 6 bases and the V segment lost 4 bases, leaving 11 bases of the junction unmatched. This CDR3 has 16 amino acids.

The CDR3 DNA reads TGTGCCAGTAGTATTGAGGACTTCAATCAGCCCCAGCATTTT. This codes for CASSIEDFNQPQHF. This chain connects TRBV19 to TRBJ1-5, with D uncertain. Germline V gene sequence: CDR1 LNHDA, CDR2 SQIVND (reference sequence). V lost 3 bases to trimming and J lost 3 bases, with 9 bases between them. The CDR3 covers 14 residues.